Listed here are 22 T cell receptor beta chains from one sample, sequenced in a study of shared clonotypes between healthy human individuals. TCRdb keeps only in-frame clones here, not all; method: immunoSEQ multiplex PCR. In the table there are over a million clones, 95% to 97% of which are singletons. Input material: naive CD4+ T cells sorted from blood. Subset of the sample: CD45RA+ positively selected. The receptors were sampled from a man aged 25 to 40 in good health.

The CDR3 DNA follows: TGCGCCAGCAGCTTCCCCGGGACTCCCAATGAGCAGTTCTTC. It specifies CASSFPGTPNEQFF. The J gene is TRBJ2-1, the V gene TRBV5-1; weak D call: TRBD2 (6 bases). The germline V gene encodes CDR1 SGHRS and CDR2 YFSETQ. Trimming left V 2 bases short and J 6 bases short, with 12 bases between. The CDR3 covers 14 residues.

The rearrangement uses TRBV19 and TRBJ2-3; 13 nucleotides match TRBD2. Looked up from germline, CDR1 is LNHDA and CDR2 is SQIVND (reference sequence). The J segment lost 4 bases and the V segment lost 11 bases, leaving 9 bases of the junction unmatched. The CDR3 has 15 residues. In DNA form, the CDR3 reads TGTGCCGGGACTCCGGGACTAGCGGGACCAGATACGCAGTATTTT. Protein: CAGTPGLAGPDTQYF.

This sequence joins TRBV11-3 and TRBJ2-3; 13 positions match TRBD2. J lost 4 bases, V lost 5 bases, and 9 bases had no gene match. The CDR3 totals 17 residues. Germline CDR1 SGHNT, CDR2 YENEEA. Here the CDR3 reads CASSKRTSGRDPDTQYF. The CDR3 DNA reads as TGTGCCAGCAGCAAACGGACTAGCGGGAGAGATCCAGATACGCAGTATTTT. Filled out from reference TRBV11-3 and TRBJ2-3, the complete variable domain reads EAGVVQSPRYKIIEKKQPVAFWCNPISGHNTLYWYLQNLGQGPELLIRYENEEAVDDSQLPKDRFSAERLKGVDSTLKIQPAELGDSAVYLCASSKRTSGRDPDTQYFGPGTRLTVL.

The V call is TRBV6-1, the J call TRBJ2-3; 8 nucleotides line up with TRBD2. The CDR3 spans 16 residues. Trimming cost V 2 bases and J 2 bases; bases outside gene matches: 6. CDR1 and CDR2 from the germline V gene are MNHNS and SASEGT. In DNA form, the CDR3 reads TGTGCCAGCAGTGAACCGGGCGGGAGGCACACAGATACGCAGTATTTT. Residues: CASSEPGGRHTDTQYF.

This chain joins TRBV7-2 and TRBJ2-1; tentatively, D is TRBD2 (5 bases). The germline V and J ends were trimmed by 6 bases and 4 bases, with 10 bases remaining between them. CDR1 is SGHTA and CDR2 is FQGNSA in the germline V gene. CDR3 size: 13 residues. The CDR3 spells CASSWTQYNEQFF. In DNA, the CDR3 is TGTGCCAGCAGTTGGACTCAATACAATGAGCAGTTCTTC.

A single count supports this clone. The chain is built from TRBV15 and TRBJ1-4; D is undetermined. Germline-derived CDR1 and CDR2 are LNHNV and YYDKDF (reference sequence). The CDR3 totals 17 residues. With 0 bases removed from V and 5 bases from J, the gap between germline ends came to 16 bases. DNA of the CDR3: TGTGCCACCAGCAGAGATTGGGAGACATCCGGGAATGAAAAACTGTTTTTT. It specifies CATSRDWETSGNEKLFF. Full variable domain (outside the CDR3, taken from reference TRBV15 and TRBJ1-4): DAMVIQNPRYQVTQFGKPVTLSCSQTLNHNVMYWYQQKSSQAPKLLFHYYDKDFNNEADTPDNFQSRRPNTSFCFLDIRSPGLGDTAMYLCATSRDWETSGNEKLFFGSGTQLSVL.

This chain uses TRBV11-2 with TRBJ2-1; 9 bases are a match to TRBD2. This CDR3 is 15 amino acids long. The junction had 6 bases not matched to a gene; V was cut back by 4 bases and J by 5 bases. Germline loops: CDR1 SGHAT, CDR2 FQNNGV. CDR3 amino acids: CASSSNSGSHNEQFF. The CDR3 DNA follows: TGTGCCAGCAGCTCCAATAGCGGGAGCCACAATGAGCAGTTCTTC. The whole variable domain, remainder taken from reference TRBV11-2 and TRBJ2-1, is EAGVAQSPRYKIIEKRQSVAFWCNPISGHATLYWYQQILGQGPKLLIQFQNNGVVDDSQLPKDRFSAERLKGVDSTLKIQPAKLEDSAVYLCASSSNSGSHNEQFFGPGTRLTVL.

Notes on this clone: The same CDR3 can be traced to other DNA sequences in this sample. Here the CDR3 reads CASSPSQGYEQYF. DNA of the CDR3: TGTGCCAGCTCACCTTCACAGGGCTACGAGCAGTACTTC. The rearrangement joins TRBV18 to TRBJ2-7; tentatively, D is TRBD1 (6 bases). Germline V gene sequence: CDR1 KGHSH, CDR2 LQKENI. The CDR3 extends over 13 amino acids. Deletions cut 3 bases from V and 3 bases from J, with 9 bases between.

The V call is TRBV5-6, the J call TRBJ2-1; tentatively, D is TRBD1 (5 bases). Germline CDR1 is SGHDT and CDR2 is YYEEEE. The CDR3 consists of 16 residues. The ends were cut back, 3 bases at V and 1 base at J, with 14 bases in the middle. The CDR3 DNA reads TGTGCCAGCAGCTCAATCAGGGTACAGTCCTACAATGAGCAGTTCTTC. This sequence encodes CASSSIRVQSYNEQFF.

Written as DNA, the CDR3 is TGTGCCAGCAGTTTCCAAATCGTAGATACGCAGTATTTT. Amino acid sequence: CASSFQIVDTQYF. V usage is TRBV28 and J usage is TRBJ2-3, with D uncertain. From germline, CDR1 is MDHEN and CDR2 SYDVKM. The CDR3 covers 13 residues. Trimming removed 3 bases from V and 5 bases from J, with 9 bases in between.

This rearrangement joins TRBV6-7 to TRBJ2-7; D is undetermined. TRBV6-7 is an ORF for which the function is uncertain. This CDR3 contains 16 residues. The V gene lost 7 bases and the J gene lost 2 bases, with 21 bases spanning the gap. CDR3 sequence (DNA): TGTGCCAGCACCCCGAGAGGAGCCACGGCTACCTACGAGCAGTACTTC. Its protein is CASTPRGATATYEQYF.

This sequence joins TRBV7-6 and TRBJ1-2; a weak D match, TRBD1 (5 bases). The germline V gene has CDR1 SGHVS and CDR2 FNYEAQ. Trimming stripped 4 bases from V and 6 bases from J, with 21 bases between. CDR3 length: 16 amino acids. The CDR3 coding sequence is TGTGCCAGCAGCTCGGTCCCTCGGGGGGTACTTAATGGCTACACCTTC. It is translated as CASSSVPRGVLNGYTF.

The V call is TRBV4-3, the J call TRBJ2-4, with TRBD2 matching 14 bases. V trimming: 4 bases; J trimming: 3 bases; junction bases outside the gene matches: 11. The CDR3 totals 19 residues. Per the germline V gene, CDR1 is LGHNA and CDR2 is YSLEER. This CDR3 is CASSPRLAGGPIDKNIQYF. The CDR3 DNA is TGCGCCAGCAGCCCGCGACTAGCGGGAGGGCCGATTGACAAAAACATTCAGTACTTC.

The chain carries TRBV4-3 and TRBJ2-2; D gene uncertain. CDR1 and CDR2 (germline): LGHNA, YSLEER. V was cut by 4 bases and J by 1 base, with 16 bases left in between. There are 17 residues in the CDR3. CDR3 sequence reads: CASSLKRLTQNTGELFF. The CDR3 DNA reads TGCGCCAGCAGCCTTAAAAGACTGACACAGAACACCGGGGAGCTGTTTTTT.

V usage is TRBV30 and J usage is TRBJ2-7; the D is unclear. V was trimmed by 3 bases and J by 5 bases, leaving 8 bases between them. The CDR3 is 11 residues long. The germline gives CDR1 GTSNPN, CDR2 SVGIG (reference sequence). The CDR3 reads CAWSPLDEQYF. The CDR3 region has the DNA TGTGCCTGGAGCCCTCTAGACGAGCAGTACTTC. Supplemented by reference TRBV30 and TRBJ2-7, the full variable domain reads SQTIHQWPATLVQPVGSPLSLECTVEGTSNPNLYWYRQAAGRGLQLLFYSVGIGQISSEVPQNLSASRPQDRQFILSSKKLLLSDSGFYLCAWSPLDEQYFGPGTRLTVT.

In its sample, this clone was seen once. The rearrangement links TRBV2 to TRBJ1-1, with TRBD1 as a possible D gene (6 bases). The germline V gene has CDR1 SNHLY and CDR2 FYNNEI. This CDR3 is 13 amino acids long. Trimming pared 7 bases from V and 3 bases from J, leaving 12 bases between. The CDR3 region has the DNA TGTGCCAGCAAAAGGGGGAAGGACACTGAAGCTTTCTTT. It yields the protein CASKRGKDTEAFF.

The V and J genes are TRBV5-1 and TRBJ2-3, with 10 bases aligning to TRBD2. Per germline, CDR1 SGHRS and CDR2 YFSETQ. V shed 2 bases and J 0 bases; nucleotides not matched to a gene: 9. This CDR3 region has 18 residues. The CDR3 spells CASSFRAGGPASTDTQYF. The CDR3, as DNA: TGCGCCAGCAGCTTCCGAGCGGGAGGGCCGGCCAGCACAGATACGCAGTATTTT.

The chain joins TRBV4-1 to TRBJ1-3; maybe TRBD1 (5 bases). In germline, CDR1 is MGHRA, CDR2 YSYEKL. Trimming removed 1 base from V and 2 bases from J, with 9 bases in between. The CDR3 is 15 amino acids. In nucleotides, the CDR3 is TGCGCCAGCAGCCAAGCCCAGGGAACTGGAAACACCATATATTTT. Its translation is CASSQAQGTGNTIYF.

This clone was detected only once. The chain combines TRBV30 with TRBJ1-1; no clear D. Between the trimmed V and J ends, which lost 0 bases and 5 bases, there was a span of 7 bases. The CDR3 extends over 12 amino acids. Germline V gene sequence: CDR1 GTSNPN, CDR2 SVGIG (reference sequence). The CDR3 loop reads CAWSVRRTEAFF. CDR3 in DNA: TGTGCCTGGAGTGTCCGAAGGACTGAAGCTTTCTTT. The variable domain in full, completed from reference TRBV30 and TRBJ1-1, reads SQTIHQWPATLVQPVGSPLSLECTVEGTSNPNLYWYRQAAGRGLQLLFYSVGIGQISSEVPQNLSASRPQDRQFILSSKKLLLSDSGFYLCAWSVRRTEAFFGQGTRLTVV.

The gene calls are TRBV28 and TRBJ2-2; D perhaps matches TRBD1 (6 bases). V lost 1 base to trimming and J lost 0 bases, with 9 bases between them. Germline assignment: CDR1 MDHEN and CDR2 SYDVKM. The CDR3 has 16 amino acids. For the CDR3, the DNA is TGTGCCAGCAGTTTATACCGACAGGCGAACACCGGGGAGCTGTTTTTT. Protein: CASSLYRQANTGELFF.

The rearrangement uses TRBV28 and TRBJ2-7; D remains ambiguous. The CDR3 runs 14 residues. With 3 bases removed from V and 6 bases from J, the gap between germline ends came to 15 bases. Germline lookup yields CDR1 MDHEN and CDR2 SYDVKM. The CDR3 protein is CASSFDSVASEQYF. CDR3 DNA sequence: TGTGCCAGCAGTTTCGACTCGGTTGCTAGCGAGCAGTACTTC.

The chain links TRBV1 to TRBJ2-7; the table's D call, TRBD2, has no DNA check behind it. TRBV1 is labeled a pseudogene. The CDR3 has 17 residues. The CDR3 is CTSSQEATSGMNYEQYF. CDR3 nucleotides: TGCACCAGCAGCCAAGAAGCGACTAGCGGGATGAACTACGAGCAGTACTTC.